This TCR beta chain appears in the sequencing data of a study of tissue T cells after allogeneic stem cell transplantation. Regarding this clone: Its target is unknown.

Measured with immunoSEQ multiplex PCR; TCRdb has only the in-frame clones, and not every one. The sample shows 25,000 to 35,000 clones, approximately 83% of them seen only once. CDR3 length: 14 amino acids. Germline CDR1 is SGHVS and CDR2 is FQNEAQ. With 2 bases removed from V and 1 base from J, the gap between germline ends came to 8 bases. Findings and limits, study-wide: Within patients, tissue anatomy strongly shaped TCR repertoire composition.

The chain links TRBV7-8 to TRBJ1-1; D not resolved. This TCR derives from a woman aged 18-50 years who later had graft-versus-host disease after an allogeneic stem cell transplant. The specimen comprised blood, sampled before transplantation. The CDR3 DNA is TGTGCCAGCAGCTTAAGGACCGGGAACACTGAAGCTTTCTTT. Translation gives CASSLRTGNTEAFF.